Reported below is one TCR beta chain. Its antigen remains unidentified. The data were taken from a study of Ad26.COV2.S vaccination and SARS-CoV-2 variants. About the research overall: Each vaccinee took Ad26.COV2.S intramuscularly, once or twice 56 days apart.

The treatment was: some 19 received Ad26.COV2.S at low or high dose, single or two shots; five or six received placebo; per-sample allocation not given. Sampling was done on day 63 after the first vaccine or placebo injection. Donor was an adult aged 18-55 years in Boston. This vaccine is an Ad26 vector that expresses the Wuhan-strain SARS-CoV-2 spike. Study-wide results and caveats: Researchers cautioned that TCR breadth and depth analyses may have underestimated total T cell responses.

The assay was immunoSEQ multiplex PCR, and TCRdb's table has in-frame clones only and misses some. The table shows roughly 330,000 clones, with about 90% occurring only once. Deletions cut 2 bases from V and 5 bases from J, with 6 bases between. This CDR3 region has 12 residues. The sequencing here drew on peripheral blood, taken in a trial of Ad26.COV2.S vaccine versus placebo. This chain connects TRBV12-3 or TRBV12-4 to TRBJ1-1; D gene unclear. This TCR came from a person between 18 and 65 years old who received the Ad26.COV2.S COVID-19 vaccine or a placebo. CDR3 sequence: CASSLTGTEAFF. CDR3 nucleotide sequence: TGTGCCAGCAGTTTAACGGGGACTGAAGCTTTCTTT.